Listed here are 3 T cell receptor beta chains from one sample, sequenced in a study of vaccination effects on CD4 cells after COVID-19. Antigen-specific CD4+ T cells were expanded with viral peptide pools in the ViraFEST assay before sequencing. The culture ran for approximately nine days before CD4+ T cells were isolated. Their specific antigens are unknown. Repertoires were generated with immunoSEQ multiplex PCR, while TCRdb's copy carries only in-frame clones and drops some. The sample lists tens of thousands of clones, about three quarters seen once, with 12% in the top ten. The source was CD4+ T cells from PBMCs cultured with HCoV-229E spike peptides, collected before COVID-19 vaccination. The receptor set was obtained from a human donor who received a COVID-19 vaccine.

The chain combines TRBV27 with TRBJ1-1, with D possibly matching TRBD1 (6 bases). CDR1 is MNHEY and CDR2 is SMNVEV in the germline V gene (reference sequence). This CDR3 comprises 14 residues. V lost 2 bases, J lost 5 bases, and 12 bases lay in between. The CDR3 protein is CASSLSQGRTEAFF. CDR3 DNA sequence: TGTGCCAGCAGTTTAAGCCAGGGGCGAACTGAAGCTTTCTTT.

V and J are TRBV18 and TRBJ2-3; 10 positions agree with TRBD2. CDR1 and CDR2 from the germline V gene are KGHSH and LQKENI. This CDR3 contains 17 residues. J gave up 1 base and V 0 bases, and 4 bases lay outside the gene matches. The DNA of the CDR3 is TGTGCCAGCTCACCACCTTCTAGCGGGGGCCGCACAGATACGCAGTATTTT. Translation: CASSPPSSGGRTDTQYF.

This chain links TRBV6-1 with TRBJ1-6; 9 nucleotides match TRBD1. CDR3 length equals 16 residues. V was clipped by 1 base and J by 8 bases; unmatched bases: 6. Germline V gene data show CDR1 as MNHNS and CDR2 as SASEGT. Here the CDR3 reads CASSEEGGTGYSPLHF. The CDR3 nucleotides read TGTGCCAGCAGTGAAGAGGGGGGGACAGGGTATTCACCCCTCCACTTT.